This T cell receptor (beta chain) is from a study of identical twins (dated by TCRdb to the mid-2010s). In terms of the full investigation: To test whether fetal clonotypes persist, this study deep-sequenced TCR alpha and beta repertoires from monozygotic twins, from unrelated adults of various ages, and from cord blood. To rule out contamination, replicate twin experiments were performed at different times with different library preparation protocols. Overall study results and their limits: Abundant cord blood beta clonotypes carried fewer insertions; young adult naive repertoires showed a weaker similar trend, while memory repertoires showed none. Excess twin sharing in beta out-of-frame sequences was weaker because fewer shared sequences lowered the signal-to-noise ratio. Compared with coincidental sharing between unrelated individuals, out-of-frame TCR alpha sequences shared between twins showed an excess of sequences with low generation probability. Zero-insertion analyses could be partly confounded by invariant T cells such as MAIT and iNKT, although diverse VJ usage argued against such confounding for most clonotypes. Because the same donors could not be followed over many years, conclusions were based on cross-sectional statistical analysis. In monozygotic twins, out-of-frame TCR alpha sharing was systematically underestimated by recombination models, although the models agreed with sharing between unrelated individuals.

Comment on this clonotype: There is no known antigen for this receptor. No base qualities exist here, and no much larger clone lies one base off it.

Every donor in the study was a healthy Caucasian. The twin cohort consisted of three pairs of female monozygotic twins, all aged roughly 18 to 29 years. Positive isolation kits from Invitrogen were used to isolate the CD4+ and CD8+ T cell populations. The library was prepared using 5' RACE. TCRdb names Illumina HiSeq 2000 as the instrument used. A universal primer binding site was introduced by template switching, and a unique molecular identifier was present in the final cDNA, enabling accurate counting of TCR cDNA molecules. Specific primers in the conserved constant-segment region were used to synthesize first-strand cDNA for the TCR alpha and beta chains. To control for contamination, each cDNA library was double barcoded with a SMART-Mk sample barcode plus Illumina barcodes. TruSeq adapter sequences, together with Illumina sample barcodes, were added in two successive PCR steps. Sequencing of the TCR alpha and beta cDNA libraries was done on the Illumina HiSeq platform using custom primers. The authors' pipeline ran thus. MiGEC was used to process raw reads and extract unique molecular identifiers, and MiXCR was used to find CDR3 positions. Recombination models were inferred per individual with the repgenHMM and IGoR tools using an EM algorithm. The tcR package in R was used for shared clonotype analysis, with sharing normalized by the product of cloneset sizes. To study raw recombination without the effects of thymic and clonal selection, out-of-frame nonproductive sequences were analyzed. The public reads were run again by TCRdb, first through fastp at Q25 and then through MiXCR, and only productive beta chains were kept. Records with the same CDR3 protein are collapsed into one entry carrying the most frequent genes and DNA. TCRdb's processing, not the study's, gives the V and J calls here. The sample table records 400,000 to 650,000 distinct CDR3 sequences; approximately 22% of these occur just once. The biggest ten clones account for around 1% of the sample.

Including the terminal cysteine and phenylalanine, the CDR3 comprises 14 residues. Only CDR3 DNA is held: 42 bases, read in frame from base 1. The germline V gene specifies MNHNS as CDR1 and SASEGT as CDR2. V and J are truncated by 9 bases and 4 bases respectively, leaving an intervening sequence of 18 bases. Separately, the same data were catalogued under a study of T cells expressing NK-cell markers. Looking at the second paper: TCR beta-chain repertoires were profiled in sorted CD3+CD56+NKG2C+, CD3+CD56+NKG2C- and CD3+CD56-NKG2C+ T-cell subsets from roughly eight donors. Seven of the eight sequenced donors were HCMV-seropositive and one was HCMV-seronegative. In several experiments an anti-gammadeltaTCR antibody was added to restrict sorting to alphabetaTCR-expressing T cells. In roughly 6 donors, the dominant CD3+CD56+NKG2C+ clonotypes were found to rank among the top 10 CD8+ clonotypes and to make up 1.0-7.0% of CD8+ T cells. Those dominant clonotypes were again the most abundant among CD3+CD56-NKG2C+ cells in a few donors, at about 28.3-65%. Whether the expanded NKG2C-expressing T cell clones were specific for HCMV antigens was left unclear. All eight donors whose samples were sequenced were randomly selected healthy volunteers, three of them men and five women. To determine HCMV serostatus, a commercial ELISA kit was used to detect HCMV-specific IgG in serum. MIGEC handled demultiplexing of the reads and grouping by UMI, while MiTCR was used to assemble and quantify clonotypes. To remove erroneous sequences, TCR cDNA sequences were retained only when supported by two or more reads. The tcR package was used for downstream repertoire analysis, and clonotypes were matched between fractions using CDR3 nucleotide sequence together with V segment. Antigen specificity was annotated against VDJdb with VDJmatch, allowing one amino acid substitution in CDR3.

The clonotype was recovered from a woman aged 18-30 years in good health. Recombination linked TRBV6-1 to TRBJ1-2, with the D gene call left open. The sample consisted of CD4+ T cells sorted from blood. The CDR3 region: CASHNRSAIYGYTF. The nucleotide sequence is given as TGTGCCAGTCACAACAGATCCGCAATCTATGGCTACACCTTC.